A single sample is the source of the 30 T cell receptor beta chains below, sequenced in a study of T cell changes during pregnancy in multiple sclerosis. Sequencing used immunoSEQ multiplex PCR; TCRdb keeps in-frame clones, though not all of them. The table includes around 38,000 clones, approximately 92% detected once. The source material was CD4+ T cells from peripheral blood mononuclear cells, sampled in the third trimester of pregnancy. Every receptor here comes from a female donor in good health, enrolled as a control in a pregnancy study.

This chain connects TRBV4-1 to TRBJ1-4; possibly TRBD1 for D (5 bases). Trimming took 1 base from V and 1 from J, leaving 13 bases between them. CDR3 length: 17 amino acids. CDR1 MGHRA and CDR2 YSYEKL come from the germline V gene. This CDR3 reads CASSQGKFQGTNEKLFF. CDR3 coding DNA: TGCGCCAGCAGCCAAGGGAAGTTCCAGGGAACTAATGAAAAACTGTTTTTT.

This chain links TRBV5-5 with TRBJ1-1, with D possibly being TRBD1 (5 bases). Germline V lookup: CDR1 SGHKS, CDR2 YYEKEE (reference sequence). Trimming took 0 bases from V and 6 from J, leaving 12 bases between them. The CDR3 contains 14 residues. The CDR3 coding sequence is TGTGCCAGCAGCTTGGGTCCACAGGAAGCTGAAGCTTTCTTT. Its protein is CASSLGPQEAEAFF.

The chain combines TRBV6-6 with TRBJ2-7; 10 bases are shared with TRBD1. CDR3 length: 16 residues. In germline, CDR1 is MNHNY, CDR2 SVGAGI (reference sequence). With 2 bases clipped from V and 7 bases from J, the junction kept 11 bases outside the gene matches. CDR3 in amino acids: CASSYVPGTGEREQYF. DNA of the CDR3: TGTGCCAGCAGTTACGTACCCGGGACAGGGGAGAGAGAGCAGTACTTC.

The chain has TRBV6-5 and TRBJ1-1, with 8 positions matching TRBD1. Germline trimming cut 2 bases from V and 5 bases from J; bases unmatched to any gene: 10. CDR1 and CDR2 from the germline V gene are MNHEY and SVGAGI. The CDR3 has 16 residues. The CDR3 coding sequence is TGTGCCAGCAGTTACACAGGGGGAGCGGTTTGGACTGAAGCTTTCTTT. Protein: CASSYTGGAVWTEAFF.

The chain is built from TRBV7-2 and TRBJ2-1; 7 bases fit TRBD2. The CDR3 runs to 16 residues. Germline V gene lookup returns CDR1 SGHTA and CDR2 FQGNSA. V gave up 5 bases and J gave up 6 bases; unmatched junction bases: 13. CDR3 DNA: TGTGCCAGCAGCGGAACGGGACTAACTAACGGCAATGAGCAGTTCTTC. This gives the protein CASSGTGLTNGNEQFF.

The J gene is TRBJ1-3, the V gene TRBV2; the D gene is possibly TRBD1 (6 bases). Germline V gene data show CDR1 as SNHLY and CDR2 as FYNNEI. Trimming took off 8 bases at V and 0 bases at J, with 14 bases between the two ends. The CDR3 contains 15 residues. As DNA, the CDR3 is TGTGCCAGCCGTTCGGGGACATTCTCTGGAAACACCATATATTTT. It encodes CASRSGTFSGNTIYF.

This chain connects TRBV19 to TRBJ1-1; D gene uncertain. The CDR3 has 13 amino acids. Trimming left V 7 bases short and J 1 base short, with 10 bases between. The germline gives CDR1 LNHDA, CDR2 SQIVND (reference sequence). CDR3 loop: CASTLVGNTEAFF. In DNA form, the CDR3 reads TGTGCCAGTACCCTAGTAGGGAACACTGAAGCTTTCTTT.

The gene calls are TRBV19 and TRBJ1-6; no clear D gene. Trimming took 0 bases from V and 7 from J, leaving 7 bases between them. CDR1 and CDR2 from the germline V gene are LNHDA and SQIVND (reference sequence). The CDR3 has 14 residues. The CDR3 region has the DNA TGTGCCAGTAGTATAGATTTTTCGAATTCACCCCTCCACTTT. This codes for CASSIDFSNSPLHF.

This CDR3 is CASSQGYRGVNTEAFF. The CDR3 DNA reads TGCGCCAGCAGCCAAGGATACCGGGGAGTGAACACTGAAGCTTTCTTT. The V call is TRBV4-1, the J call TRBJ1-1; no definite D call. Per germline, CDR1 MGHRA and CDR2 YSYEKL. CDR3 length: 16 residues. The ends were cut back, 1 base at V and 0 bases at J, with 12 bases in the middle.

CDR3 amino acids: CASSQVIILRRIDEKLFF. CDR3 nucleotides: TGTGCCAGCAGCCAAGTCATAATCCTACGGAGGATTGATGAAAAACTGTTTTTT. The V gene is TRBV4-2, the J gene TRBJ1-4; D gene uncertain. Germline assignment: CDR1 LGHNA and CDR2 YNFKEQ. This CDR3 spans 18 amino acids. V lost 1 base, J lost 6 bases, and 21 bases lay in between.

This chain connects TRBV7-3 to TRBJ2-1; 12 nucleotides agree with TRBD2. J lost 5 bases, V lost 3 bases, and 5 bases had no gene match. The CDR3 sequence is 16 residues long. The germline gives CDR1 SGHTA, CDR2 FQGTGA. CDR3 protein: CASSLTSGGRNNEQFF. CDR3 coding DNA: TGTGCCAGCAGCTTGACTAGCGGGGGCCGTAACAATGAGCAGTTCTTC. Complete variable domain (other parts from reference TRBV7-3 and TRBJ2-1): GAGVSQTPSNKVTEKGKYVELRCDPISGHTALYWYRQSLGQGPEFLIYFQGTGAADDSGLPNDRFFAVRPEGSVSTLKIQRTERGDSAVYLCASSLTSGGRNNEQFFGPGTRLTVL.

The rearrangement joins TRBV4-1 to TRBJ2-3, with TRBD2 identical over 12 bases. Trimming at V came to 7 bases and at J to 4 bases, leaving 6 bases not matched to a gene. The CDR3 extends over 15 amino acids. Per the germline V gene, CDR1 is MGHRA and CDR2 is YSYEKL. This chain's CDR3 is CASTKTSGGSDTQYF. The CDR3 DNA reads TGCGCCAGCACTAAGACTAGCGGGGGATCAGATACGCAGTATTTT.

V is TRBV6-1 and J is TRBJ1-2, with 7 bases lining up with TRBD1. Per the germline V gene, CDR1 is MNHNS and CDR2 is SASEGT. The CDR3 runs to 14 residues. V gave up 8 bases and J gave up 9 bases; unmatched junction bases: 15. CDR3 residues: CASGEPGQRTSYTF. The CDR3, as DNA: TGTGCCAGCGGAGAACCGGGACAGCGTACGAGCTACACCTTC.

This clone was detected once. The CDR3 coding sequence is TGTGCCACCAGCGTGACAGGAAAACTGTTTTTT. Amino acids: CATSVTGKLFF. The J gene is TRBJ1-4, the V gene TRBV15, with D possibly matching TRBD1 (6 bases). Germline CDR1 is LNHNV and CDR2 is YYDKDF (reference sequence). V gave up 5 bases and J gave up 10 bases, with 8 bases separating them. The CDR3 is made up of 11 amino acids.

By share, this clone counts as medium-sized (0.01 to 0.1%). The DNA of the CDR3 is TGTGCCAGTAGTATCCGGGTCTCTGGAGGGACTGAAGCTTTCTTT. This gives the protein CASSIRVSGGTEAFF. The rearrangement uses TRBV19 and TRBJ1-1; no clear D. Trimming took 3 bases from V and 5 from J, leaving 16 bases between them. This CDR3 has 15 amino acids. Germline values: CDR1 LNHDA, CDR2 SQIVND (reference sequence).

The rearrangement joins TRBV19 to TRBJ1-5; D unclear. This CDR3 has 11 residues. The germline CDR1 and CDR2 sequences are LNHDA and SQIVND (reference sequence). V lost 7 bases, J lost 9 bases, and 10 bases lay in between. CDR3 sequence reads: CASMSKRPQHF. CDR3 nucleotides: TGTGCCAGTATGTCGAAGCGGCCCCAGCATTTT.

This sequence joins TRBV5-1 and TRBJ1-2; a weak D match, TRBD1 (5 bases). Per the germline V gene, CDR1 is SGHRS and CDR2 is YFSETQ. CDR3 size: 14 residues. Trimming shortened V by 3 bases and J by 5 bases, and 14 bases separated the two germline ends. The CDR3 DNA is TGCGCCAGCAGCTACGAAGGGGTAGGGTATGGCTACACCTTC. Translation gives CASSYEGVGYGYTF.

The genes are TRBV19 and TRBJ1-1; unclear D gene. Germline V lookup: CDR1 LNHDA, CDR2 SQIVND (reference sequence). V gave up 4 bases and J gave up 0 bases, with 18 bases separating them. The CDR3 spans 17 residues. The CDR3 here is CASSTPVRSTMNTEAFF. In DNA, the CDR3 is TGTGCCAGTAGTACCCCGGTACGGAGCACAATGAACACTGAAGCTTTCTTT.

This clone appeared a few times. Other DNA sequences within the sample encode an identical CDR3. The rearrangement joins TRBV18 to TRBJ1-1; TRBD1 might be the D (6 bases). The CDR3 is 13 amino acids. Germline V gene data show CDR1 as KGHSH and CDR2 as LQKENI. Trimming removed 3 bases from V and 1 base from J, with 6 bases in between. CDR3 region: CASSPTGNTEAFF. CDR3 DNA: TGTGCCAGCTCACCGACAGGGAACACTGAAGCTTTCTTT.

The chain links TRBV29-1 to TRBJ2-5; weak D call: TRBD2 (5 bases). The CDR3 is made up of 12 amino acids. The V gene lost 7 bases and the J gene lost 0 bases, with 9 bases spanning the gap. Germline values: CDR1 SQVTM, CDR2 ANQGSEA. The CDR3 DNA reads TGCAGCGGGCGAGGGCACCAAGAGACCCAGTACTTC. Translation gives CSGRGHQETQYF.

The V and J genes are TRBV9 and TRBJ1-2; D gene uncertain. Germline V gives CDR1 SGDLS, CDR2 YYNGEE. V dropped 2 bases and J dropped 0 bases, with 8 bases sitting between them. The CDR3 is 14 amino acids. CDR3 DNA sequence: TGTGCCAGCAGCGTCGACTCAGCTAACTATGGCTACACCTTC. As protein: CASSVDSANYGYTF.

CDR3 coding DNA: TGTGCCAGCAGGATTCAGGGGAGCTCTGGAAACACCATATATTTT. Translated: CASRIQGSSGNTIYF. The V gene is TRBV14, the J gene TRBJ1-3, with D possibly being TRBD1 (6 bases). The V end was cut by 6 bases, the J end by 0 bases, with 12 bases between. Germline V gene sequence: CDR1 SGHDN, CDR2 FVKESK. This CDR3 has 15 residues. The full variable domain, its missing parts supplied by reference TRBV14 and TRBJ1-3, is EAGVTQFPSHSVIEKGQTVTLRCDPISGHDNLYWYRRVMGKEIKFLLHFVKESKQDESGMPNNRFLAERTGGTYSTLKVQPAELEDSGVYFCASRIQGSSGNTIYFGEGSWLTVV.

This clone came up once. The DNA for the CDR3 is TGTGCCAGCAGGGGGCACAGGGGGGTGAACACTGAAGCTTTCTTT. Translation gives CASRGHRGVNTEAFF. V and J are TRBV6-5 and TRBJ1-1, with 8 bases identical to TRBD1. The V gene end was trimmed by 6 bases and the J gene end by 0 bases; junction bases not matched to a gene: 6. Germline CDR1 reads MNHEY; CDR2 reads SVGAGI. CDR3 length: 15 residues.

This rearrangement joins TRBV7-8 to TRBJ1-5, with no clear D. CDR3 length: 15 amino acids. Germline CDR1 SGHVS, CDR2 FQNEAQ. Trimming removed 1 base at V and 7 bases at J, with 14 bases between. DNA for the CDR3: TGTGCCAGCAGCTTAGTGGGAGGGAAAAGACAGCCCCAGCATTTT. Protein product: CASSLVGGKRQPQHF. Supplemented by reference TRBV7-8 and TRBJ1-5, the full variable domain reads GAGVSQSPRYKVAKRGQDVALRCDPISGHVSLFWYQQALGQGPEFLTYFQNEAQLDKSGLPSDRFFAERPEGSVSTLKIQRTQQEDSAVYLCASSLVGGKRQPQHFGDGTRLSIL.

This clone was counted only a few times. This rearrangement joins TRBV10-3 to TRBJ1-1; no reliable D call. Trimming removed 8 bases from V and 1 base from J, with 14 bases in between. From germline, CDR1 is ENHRY and CDR2 SYGVKD. The CDR3 has 14 amino acids. The CDR3 sequence: CAIRKAGGNTEAFF. The CDR3, as DNA: TGTGCCATCCGGAAGGCAGGAGGGAACACTGAAGCTTTCTTT.

This clone was seen just once. The genes are TRBV7-2 and TRBJ2-1; 9 bases agree with TRBD1. There are 14 residues in the CDR3. Trimming took 5 bases from V and 5 from J; bases not matched to a gene: 4. Per the germline V gene, CDR1 is SGHTA and CDR2 is FQGNSA. CDR3 nucleotide sequence: TGTGCCAGCAGCCAGGGACAGGGTAACAATGAGCAGTTCTTC. The encoded protein is CASSQGQGNNEQFF.

V is TRBV4-3 and J is TRBJ1-1; D is possibly TRBD1 (5 bases). This CDR3 contains 17 residues. Germline values: CDR1 LGHNA, CDR2 YSLEER. Between the trimmed V and J ends, which lost 0 bases and 5 bases, there was a span of 19 bases. The CDR3 sequence is CASSQDGWGRASTEAFF. The CDR3 DNA reads TGCGCCAGCAGCCAAGATGGGTGGGGCAGGGCGAGTACTGAAGCTTTCTTT.

The V call is TRBV2, the J call TRBJ2-4, with D possibly matching TRBD1 (7 bases). V lost 6 bases and J 6 bases, leaving 21 bases between the germline ends. The CDR3 runs 16 residues. The germline gives CDR1 SNHLY, CDR2 FYNNEI. Here the CDR3 reads CASRDYNRGGVNIQYF. CDR3 nucleotide sequence: TGTGCCAGCAGAGACTATAACAGGGGCGGGGTAAACATTCAGTACTTC.

This chain uses TRBV7-8 with TRBJ1-1, with D possibly being TRBD1 (6 bases). The CDR3 extends over 14 amino acids. Germline-derived CDR1 and CDR2 are SGHVS and FQNEAQ. The V gene lost 7 bases and the J gene lost 3 bases, with 15 bases spanning the gap. DNA for the CDR3: TGTGCCAGCATGGTGGGGGGGGCTTACACTGAAGCTTTCTTT. It is translated as CASMVGGAYTEAFF.

The J gene is TRBJ1-2, the V gene TRBV7-9, with D possibly matching TRBD1 (5 bases). Germline CDR1 is SEHNR and CDR2 is FQNEAQ (reference sequence). The CDR3 is 13 amino acids. Trimming shortened V by 1 base and J by 6 bases, and 9 bases separated the two germline ends. The CDR3 reads CASSLGGADGYTF. The CDR3 DNA reads as TGTGCCAGCAGCTTAGGGGGCGCTGATGGCTACACCTTC. The whole variable domain, filled in from reference TRBV7-9 and TRBJ1-2, reads DTGVSQNPRHKITKRGQNVTFRCDPISEHNRLYWYRQTLGQGPEFLTYFQNEAQLEKSRLLSDRFSAERPKGSFSTLEIQRTEQGDSAMYLCASSLGGADGYTFGSGTRLTVV.